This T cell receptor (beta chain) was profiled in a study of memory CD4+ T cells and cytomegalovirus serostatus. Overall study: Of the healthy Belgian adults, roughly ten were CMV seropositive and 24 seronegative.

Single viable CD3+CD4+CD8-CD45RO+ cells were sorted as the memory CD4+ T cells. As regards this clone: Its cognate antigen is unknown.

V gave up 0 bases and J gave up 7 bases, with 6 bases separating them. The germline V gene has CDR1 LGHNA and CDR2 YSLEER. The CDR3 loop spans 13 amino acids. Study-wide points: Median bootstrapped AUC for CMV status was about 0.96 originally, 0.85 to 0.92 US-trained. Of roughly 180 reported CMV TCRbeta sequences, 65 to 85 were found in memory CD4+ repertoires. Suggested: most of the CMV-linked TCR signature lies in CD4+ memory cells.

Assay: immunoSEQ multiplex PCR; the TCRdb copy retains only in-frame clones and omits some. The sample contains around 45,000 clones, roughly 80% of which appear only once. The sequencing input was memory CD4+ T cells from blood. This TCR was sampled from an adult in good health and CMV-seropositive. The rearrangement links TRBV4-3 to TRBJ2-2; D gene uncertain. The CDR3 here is CASSQDIRGELFF. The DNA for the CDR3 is TGCGCCAGCAGCCAAGATATCCGCGGGGAGCTGTTTTTT.